A single sample is the source of the 31 T cell receptor beta chains below, sequenced in a study of identical twins. MiXCR, applied by TCRdb to the 5' RACE reads, yields one record per CDR3 protein. The sample lists 430,000 or so distinct CDR3 sequences, approximately 24% occurring once. The data were also submitted as part of a second study, on T cells expressing NK-cell markers.

Input material: CD4+ T cells sorted from blood. The receptors come from a woman aged 18-29 years in good health.

The table lists this clonotype with a few counts. This chain links TRBV2 with TRBJ2-7; 9 bases agree with TRBD1. This CDR3 comprises 12 residues. Germline CDR1 reads SNHLY; CDR2 reads FYNNEI. V lost 10 bases to trimming and J lost 7 bases; unmatched junction nucleotides: 8. The CDR3 sequence is CATRDRAGEQYF. The CDR3 region has the DNA TGTGCCACTCGGGACAGGGCGGGGGAGCAGTACTTC.

The rearrangement links TRBV12-3 or TRBV12-4 to TRBJ2-1; no firm D call. V was pared by 3 bases and J by 6 bases, with 15 bases between. CDR3 length equals 15 residues. The CDR3 bases are TGTGCCAGCAGTTTGGGCCCCGGACCCCGCAATGAGCAGTTCTTC. This encodes CASSLGPGPRNEQFF.

The rearrangement joins TRBV6-4 to TRBJ2-1, with 7 bases that match TRBD1. In germline, CDR1 is MRHNA, CDR2 SNTAGT. The CDR3 is 13 amino acids. The V gene end was trimmed by 3 bases and the J gene end by 7 bases; junction bases not matched to a gene: 3. For the CDR3, the DNA is TGTGCCAGCAGTGAGGTCAGGGGGAATGAGCAGTTCTTC. Translating it yields CASSEVRGNEQFF.

In this sample, this clonotype turned up a few times. The chain uses TRBV13 and TRBJ1-1; no clear D gene. From germline, CDR1 is PRHDT and CDR2 FYEKMQ (reference sequence). The CDR3 is 14 residues long. The V gene lost 5 bases and the J gene lost 0 bases, with 10 bases spanning the gap. CDR3 sequence: CASSPLILNTEAFF. Written as DNA, the CDR3 is TGTGCCAGCAGCCCCCTCATTCTGAACACTGAAGCTTTCTTT.

This clonotype came up a few times. The gene calls are TRBV7-9 and TRBJ2-7; tentatively, D is TRBD2 (5 bases). Germline assignment: CDR1 SEHNR and CDR2 FQNEAQ (reference sequence). The length of the CDR3 is 15 residues. V lost 2 bases and J lost 5, with 16 bases in between. The CDR3 is CASSLRAGGENEQYF. CDR3 nucleotide sequence: TGTGCCAGCAGCTTACGGGCGGGCGGCGAGAACGAGCAGTACTTC.

The table lists this clonotype with a few counts. The chain uses TRBV4-2 and TRBJ2-1; possibly TRBD2 for D (6 bases). CDR1 is LGHNA, CDR2 YNFKEQ, per germline. This CDR3 has 16 amino acids. The V and J ends lost 7 bases and 0 bases respectively, with 16 bases between them. The CDR3 sequence is CASNPSLASSYNEQFF. For the CDR3, the DNA is TGTGCCAGCAACCCCTCTCTAGCGAGCTCCTACAATGAGCAGTTCTTC.

This clonotype was recorded a few times. V usage is TRBV11-2 and J usage is TRBJ1-2, with D possibly TRBD1 on 5 matching bases. CDR3 size: 14 residues. V shed 0 bases and J shed 5 bases, with 10 bases lying between them. From germline, CDR1 is SGHAT and CDR2 FQNNGV. CDR3 DNA sequence: TGTGCCAGCAGCTTAGAGCCACAGGCGTATGGCTACACCTTC. Its protein is CASSLEPQAYGYTF.

This rearrangement joins TRBV6-2 or TRBV6-3 to TRBJ2-1; 7 bases match TRBD2. V was clipped by 6 bases and J by 13 bases; unmatched bases: 12. This CDR3 is 13 amino acids long. Germline loops: CDR1 MNHEY, CDR2 SVGEGT. The CDR3 nucleotides are TGTGCCAGCAGCCCCCCCCAGGCGGGAGAACAGTTCTTC. Residues: CASSPPQAGEQFF.

The table lists this clonotype with a few counts. This chain links TRBV20-1 with TRBJ1-1; D unclear. Germline CDR1 is DFQATT and CDR2 is SNEGSKA (reference sequence). The CDR3 has 11 amino acids. With 6 bases removed from V and 3 bases from J, the gap between germline ends came to 8 bases. CDR3 DNA: TGCAGTGCCACCCCAGACACTGAAGCTTTCTTT. It specifies CSATPDTEAFF.

This clonotype was counted at least ten times. The CDR3 is CASSLEEEKLFF. Written as DNA, the CDR3 is TGTGCCAGCAGCCTAGAGGAGGAAAAACTGTTTTTT. The chain links TRBV3-1 to TRBJ1-4; D ambiguous. Per the germline V gene, CDR1 is LGHDT and CDR2 is YNNKEL (reference sequence). V lost 4 bases, J lost 8 bases, and 8 bases lay in between. CDR3 length equals 12 residues.

This chain connects TRBV12-3 or TRBV12-4 to TRBJ2-1; D is perhaps TRBD1 or TRBD2 (5 bases each). The CDR3 has 12 amino acids. The V gene lost 4 bases and the J gene lost 15 bases, with 16 bases spanning the gap. The CDR3 DNA reads as TGTGCCAGCAGTTCCCAGGGCGACCGGGGGTTCTTC. The encoded protein is CASSSQGDRGFF.

The chain uses TRBV7-2 and TRBJ2-1; maybe TRBD2 (6 bases). The germline CDR1 and CDR2 sequences are SGHTA and FQGNSA. The V end lost 0 bases, the J end lost 7 bases, and 10 bases lay between the germline ends. The length of the CDR3 is 14 residues. The CDR3, as DNA: TGTGCCAGCAGCTTAGCACTAGCCCGAAATGAGCAGTTCTTC. Translation gives CASSLALARNEQFF. Using reference TRBV7-2 and TRBJ2-1 for the parts outside the CDR3, the full variable domain is GAGVSQSPSNKVTEKGKDVELRCDPISGHTALYWYRQSLGQGLEFLIYFQGNSAPDKSGLPSDRFSAERTGGSVSTLTIQRTQQEDSAVYLCASSLALARNEQFFGPGTRLTVL.

The chain recombines TRBV12-3 or TRBV12-4 with TRBJ2-1; TRBD2 might be the D (6 bases). V was clipped by 7 bases and J by 1 base, with 11 bases between them. The length of the CDR3 is 14 residues. The CDR3 here is CASTVSGSYNEQFF. CDR3 coding DNA: TGTGCCAGCACCGTAAGCGGGTCCTACAATGAGCAGTTCTTC.

The rearrangement uses TRBV20-1 and TRBJ2-7, with 7 bases aligning to TRBD1. CDR1 is DFQATT and CDR2 is SNEGSKA in the germline V gene (reference sequence). The length of the CDR3 is 13 residues. V gave up 0 bases and J gave up 6 bases; unmatched junction bases: 5. CDR3 coding DNA: TGCAGTGCTAGAGACCGACAGGGCGGCGAGCAGTACTTC. Translated, it gives CSARDRQGGEQYF.

This clonotype was detected only a few times. The chain carries TRBV7-8 and TRBJ2-4; D not certain. There are 16 residues in the CDR3. Between the trimmed V and J ends, which lost 2 bases and 2 bases, there was a span of 13 bases. The germline gives CDR1 SGHVS, CDR2 FQNEAQ. CDR3 bases: TGTGCCAGCAGCTTATGGTATATTGAGTCCAAAAACATTCAGTACTTC. It encodes CASSLWYIESKNIQYF.

This clonotype has a handful of counts. The chain links TRBV11-3 to TRBJ2-3, with D hard to call. CDR3 length: 15 residues. Trimming pared 3 bases from V and 4 bases from J, leaving 14 bases between. The germline V gene encodes CDR1 SGHNT and CDR2 YENEEA. The CDR3 region has the DNA TGTGCCAGCAGCTTTTTTTTGACACCTTCAGATACGCAGTATTTT. Translation: CASSFFLTPSDTQYF.

This clonotype occurred a few times. The CDR3 sequence is CASSPGLGSNTGELFF. The CDR3 DNA sequence: TGCGCCAGCAGCCCGGGGCTGGGTTCGAACACCGGGGAGCTGTTTTTT. The chain combines TRBV5-1 with TRBJ2-2, with D possibly called TRBD1 or TRBD2 (5 bases each). Germline V CDR1 and CDR2: SGHRS, YFSETQ. V gave up 4 bases and J gave up 0 bases, with 13 bases separating them. This CDR3 contains 16 residues. Combining the CDR3 with reference TRBV5-1 and TRBJ2-2 gives the whole variable domain KAGVTQTPRYLIKTRGQQVTLSCSPISGHRSVSWYQQTPGQGLQFLFEYFSETQRNKGNFPGRFSGRQFSNSRSEMNVSTLELGDSALYLCASSPGLGSNTGELFFGEGSRLTVL.

This rearrangement joins TRBV5-1 to TRBJ2-7, with D perhaps TRBD2 (6 bases). Germline V gene sequence: CDR1 SGHRS, CDR2 YFSETQ. V gave up 4 bases and J gave up 3 bases, with 17 bases separating them. The CDR3 length is 15 residues. CDR3 nucleotide sequence: TGCGCCAGCAGCAGTACGGGAGCTTGGGGCTACGAGCAGTACTTC. This sequence encodes CASSSTGAWGYEQYF.

In this sample, this clonotype turned up a few times. CDR3 DNA sequence: TGCGCCAGCAGCTCCATGCGGGGGGCCAATTACAATGAGCAGTTCTTC. Translation gives CASSSMRGANYNEQFF. This chain uses TRBV5-1 with TRBJ2-1; 8 bases map to TRBD2. From germline, CDR1 is SGHRS and CDR2 YFSETQ. V shed 3 bases and J 4 bases; nucleotides not matched to a gene: 9. The CDR3 runs 16 residues.

The DNA for the CDR3 is TGTGCCAGCAGCCCATGGAAGGGCCCACAAGAGACCCAGTACTTC. It translates to CASSPWKGPQETQYF. V gene TRBV9 combines with J gene TRBJ2-5; D is uncertain. V was trimmed by 4 bases and J by 2 bases, leaving 15 bases between them. The germline gives CDR1 SGDLS, CDR2 YYNGEE. The CDR3 length is 15 residues.

This clonotype has a handful of counts. This chain uses TRBV12-5 with TRBJ1-1; D gene uncertain. Trimming removed 4 bases from V and 8 bases from J, with 17 bases in between. The CDR3 contains 14 residues. Germline-derived CDR1 and CDR2 are LGHNT and FRNRAP. The CDR3 region has the DNA TGTGCTAGTGGTTCCTCCGGGAATATTTGGGAAGCTTTCTTT. Its translation is CASGSSGNIWEAFF.

This clonotype was counted a few times. The chain combines TRBV12-3 or TRBV12-4 with TRBJ2-6; D remains ambiguous. V lost 7 bases, J lost 1 base, and 5 bases lay in between. The CDR3 is 13 residues long. CDR3 residues: CASTLSGANVLTF. CDR3 in DNA: TGTGCCAGCACCCTTTCTGGGGCCAACGTCCTGACTTTC.

This clonotype was recorded a few times. CDR3 loop: CASSLVGLGGPGTDTQYF. The CDR3 DNA reads as TGTGCCAGCAGCTTAGTAGGGTTGGGGGGCCCCGGCACAGATACGCAGTATTTT. The chain combines TRBV11-2 with TRBJ2-3; tentatively, D is TRBD1 or TRBD2 (6 bases each). This CDR3 comprises 18 residues. Germline lookup yields CDR1 SGHAT and CDR2 FQNNGV. V shed 1 base and J shed 1 base, with 18 bases lying between them.

The CDR3 protein is CSAGSWGFGNTIYF. The CDR3 DNA reads TGCAGTGCCGGAAGTTGGGGATTTGGAAACACCATATATTTT. The chain is built from TRBV20-1 and TRBJ1-3, with D uncertain. V dropped 6 bases and J dropped 3 bases, with 15 bases sitting between them. The CDR3 totals 14 residues. Germline CDR1 reads DFQATT; CDR2 reads SNEGSKA (reference sequence).

J is TRBJ1-2 and V is TRBV11-2; a possible D gene is TRBD1 (6 bases). The CDR3 runs to 13 residues. Germline V gene lookup returns CDR1 SGHAT and CDR2 FQNNGV. V was shortened by 5 bases and J by 8 bases, with 15 bases between the two germline ends. The DNA of the CDR3 is TGTGCCAGCAGCCCGGGAGGTGGGGGCGGCTACACCTTC. This sequence encodes CASSPGGGGGYTF.

In its sample, this clonotype was seen a few times. This chain joins TRBV5-1 and TRBJ2-2, with 7 bases that match TRBD2. Losses at the gene ends were 4 bases for V and 5 bases for J; bases not matched to a gene: 11. The CDR3 contains 16 residues. Germline CDR1 is SGHRS and CDR2 is YFSETQ. The DNA for the CDR3 is TGCGCCAGCAGCCCTCGGGGGAGGGCCGGAACCGGGGAGCTGTTTTTT. Protein product: CASSPRGRAGTGELFF.

The chain recombines TRBV5-1 with TRBJ2-4, with D uncertain. The CDR3 runs 16 residues. Germline V gene sequence: CDR1 SGHRS, CDR2 YFSETQ. Trimming took 1 base from V and 1 from J, leaving 12 bases between them. Here the CDR3 reads CASSLISEAAKNIQYF. The CDR3 DNA sequence: TGCGCCAGCAGCTTGATCAGCGAGGCGGCCAAAAACATTCAGTACTTC.

The rearrangement uses TRBV4-3 and TRBJ1-2; 7 bases agree with TRBD1. This CDR3 is built from 17 residues. Germline V gene data show CDR1 as LGHNA and CDR2 as YSLEER. The V and J ends lost 0 bases and 4 bases, in that order; junction bases with no gene match: 11. The CDR3 spells CASSQDIRQGETYGYTF. In DNA form, the CDR3 reads TGCGCCAGCAGCCAAGATATACGGCAGGGGGAGACCTATGGCTACACCTTC.

The chain joins TRBV5-1 to TRBJ1-1; tentative D call: TRBD1 (6 bases). V gave up 0 bases and J gave up 2 bases, with 11 bases separating them. Germline V gene sequence: CDR1 SGHRS, CDR2 YFSETQ. There are 15 residues in the CDR3. The CDR3 sequence is CASSLARGRNTEAFF. In DNA form, the CDR3 reads TGCGCCAGCAGCTTGGCCAGGGGCCGTAACACTGAAGCTTTCTTT.

This clonotype was seen more than once but under ten times. The rearrangement uses TRBV2 and TRBJ2-5, with TRBD1 matching over 7 bases. This CDR3 spans 14 amino acids. Germline-derived CDR1 and CDR2 are SNHLY and FYNNEI. Trimming at V came to 8 bases and at J to 5 bases, leaving 11 bases not matched to a gene. Written as DNA, the CDR3 is TGTGCCAGCGCGGTAAGGGGGCGCGGTGAGACCCAGTACTTC. Encoded protein: CASAVRGRGETQYF.

The J gene is TRBJ1-1, the V gene TRBV6-1; D is ambiguous. This CDR3 comprises 12 residues. Per germline, CDR1 MNHNS and CDR2 SASEGT. The germline V and J ends were trimmed by 2 bases and 11 bases, with 12 bases remaining between them. CDR3 region: CASSESLKTAFF. The DNA for the CDR3 is TGTGCCAGCAGTGAAAGTCTTAAGACGGCTTTCTTT.